The text below deals with one T cell receptor (beta chain). The source of the sample is a study of shared clonotypes between healthy human individuals. Data came from immunoSEQ multiplex PCR; TCRdb stores just in-frame clones and leaves some out. The sample lists roughly 1,500,000 clones; just under 99% were seen once. This CDR3 region has 11 residues. The germline V and J ends were trimmed by 10 bases and 12 bases, with 15 bases remaining between them. Germline V lookup: CDR1 SEHNR, CDR2 FQNEAQ (reference sequence). The sample consisted of naive CD4+ T cells sorted from blood. The subset was: CD45RA+ positively selected. The chain combines TRBV7-9 with TRBJ1-4; a weak D match, TRBD1 (5 bases). This clonotype was obtained from a young man in good health. In DNA form, the CDR3 reads TGTGCCACGGGGGACTTCGAAGAACTGTTTTTT. As protein: CATGDFEELFF.